The subject of this entry is one T cell receptor beta chain. Its antigen is as yet unknown. This sample is drawn from a study of long-term antiretroviral therapy in people with HIV. Study-level findings and limits: Repertoires with HIV possessed tighter CDR3 length spans than those of controls.

From germline, CDR1 is ENHRY and CDR2 SYGVKD. The CDR3 spans 14 residues. Deletions cut 4 bases from V and 5 bases from J, with 14 bases between. At minimum, one pre-ART and two post-ART PBMC samples were obtained from each donor. Among participants with HIV, every one received treatment in the United States. Each specimen consisted of about 0.9-10 million cryopreserved PBMC prior to extraction of DNA. The assay used was immunoSEQ (version v3.0), run at survey level. Only in-frame clones appear in the TCRdb table, and some are missing; sequencing was by immunoSEQ multiplex PCR. The table lists tens of thousands of clones, about 80% of them singletons.

The J gene is TRBJ2-5, the V gene TRBV10-3, with D possibly TRBD1 on 8 matching bases. Here the sequenced sample was unsorted PBMCs, taken 1.1 years before starting antiretroviral therapy. This TCR was recovered from a woman between 40 and 50 years old with HIV. The CDR3 nucleotides read TGTGCCATCAGTGGGACAGGGCGGGAGGAGACCCAGTACTTC. Amino acid sequence: CAISGTGREETQYF.